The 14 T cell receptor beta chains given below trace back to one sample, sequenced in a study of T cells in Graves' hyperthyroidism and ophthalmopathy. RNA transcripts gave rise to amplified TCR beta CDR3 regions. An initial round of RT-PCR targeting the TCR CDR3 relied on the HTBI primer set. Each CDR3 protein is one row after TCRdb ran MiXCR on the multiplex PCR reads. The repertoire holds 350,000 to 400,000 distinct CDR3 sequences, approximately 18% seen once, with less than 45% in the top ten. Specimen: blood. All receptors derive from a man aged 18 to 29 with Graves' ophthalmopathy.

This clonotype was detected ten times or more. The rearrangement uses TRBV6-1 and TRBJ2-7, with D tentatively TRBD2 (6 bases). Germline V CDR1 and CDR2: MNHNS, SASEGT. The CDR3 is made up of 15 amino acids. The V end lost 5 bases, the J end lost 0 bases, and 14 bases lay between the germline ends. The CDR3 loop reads CASSSTGTASYEQYF. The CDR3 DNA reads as TGTGCCAGCAGTTCCACCGGGACTGCCTCCTACGAGCAGTACTTC.

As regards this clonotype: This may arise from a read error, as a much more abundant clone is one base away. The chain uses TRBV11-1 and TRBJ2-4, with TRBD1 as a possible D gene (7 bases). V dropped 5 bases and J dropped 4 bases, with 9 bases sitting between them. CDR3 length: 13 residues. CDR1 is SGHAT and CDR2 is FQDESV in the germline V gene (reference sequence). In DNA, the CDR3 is TGTGCCAGCAGCGCGGGACAGAAAAACATTCAGTACTTC. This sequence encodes CASSAGQKNIQYF.

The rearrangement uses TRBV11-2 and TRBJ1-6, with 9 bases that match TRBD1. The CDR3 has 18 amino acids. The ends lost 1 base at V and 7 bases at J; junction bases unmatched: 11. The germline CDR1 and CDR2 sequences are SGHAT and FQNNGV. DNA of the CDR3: TGTGCCAGCAGCTTAGCTGGACAGGGGAGATATAACAATTCACCCCTCCACTTT. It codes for CASSLAGQGRYNNSPLHF. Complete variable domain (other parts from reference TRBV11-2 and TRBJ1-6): EAGVAQSPRYKIIEKRQSVAFWCNPISGHATLYWYQQILGQGPKLLIQFQNNGVVDDSQLPKDRFSAERLKGVDSTLKIQPAKLEDSAVYLCASSLAGQGRYNNSPLHFGNGTRLTVT.

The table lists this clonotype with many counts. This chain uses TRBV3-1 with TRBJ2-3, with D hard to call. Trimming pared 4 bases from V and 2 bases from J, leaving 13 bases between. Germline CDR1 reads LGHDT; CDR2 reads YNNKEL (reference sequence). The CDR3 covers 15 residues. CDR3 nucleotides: TGTGCCAGCAGCCCTACCCCCGCAGCCACAGATACGCAGTATTTT. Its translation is CASSPTPAATDTQYF.

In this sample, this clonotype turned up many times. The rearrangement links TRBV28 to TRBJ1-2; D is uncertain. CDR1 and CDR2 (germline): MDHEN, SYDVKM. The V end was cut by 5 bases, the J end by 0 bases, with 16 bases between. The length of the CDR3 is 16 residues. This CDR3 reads CASSPRRASANYGYTF. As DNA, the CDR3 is TGTGCCAGCAGTCCCCGCCGGGCCTCAGCTAACTATGGCTACACCTTC.

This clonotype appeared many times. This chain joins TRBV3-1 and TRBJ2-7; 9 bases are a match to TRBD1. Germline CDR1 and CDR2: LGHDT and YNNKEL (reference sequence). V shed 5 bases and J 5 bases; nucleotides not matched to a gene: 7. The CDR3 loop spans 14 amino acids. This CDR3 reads CASSYGTGPDEQYF. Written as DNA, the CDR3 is TGTGCCAGCAGCTACGGGACAGGGCCTGACGAGCAGTACTTC.

CDR3 bases: TGTGCCAGCACCCTTCGACAGGGAGGCACCGGGGAGCTGTTTTTT. It yields the protein CASTLRQGGTGELFF. The rearrangement uses TRBV12-3 or TRBV12-4 and TRBJ2-2, with D possibly matching TRBD1 (7 bases). The CDR3 totals 15 residues. V gave up 7 bases and J gave up 4 bases, with 16 bases separating them.

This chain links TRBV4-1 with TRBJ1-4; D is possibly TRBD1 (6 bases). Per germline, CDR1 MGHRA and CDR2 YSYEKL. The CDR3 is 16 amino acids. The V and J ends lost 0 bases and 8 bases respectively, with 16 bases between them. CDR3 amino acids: CASSQDSGQLGEKLFF. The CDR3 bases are TGCGCCAGCAGCCAAGATTCCGGACAGTTGGGAGAAAAACTGTTTTTT.

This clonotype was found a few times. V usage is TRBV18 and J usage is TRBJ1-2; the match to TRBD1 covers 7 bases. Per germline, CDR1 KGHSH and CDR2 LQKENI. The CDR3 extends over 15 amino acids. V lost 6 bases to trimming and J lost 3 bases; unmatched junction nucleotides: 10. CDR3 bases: TGTGCCAGCTCGCTACCGGACAGGTCCTACTATGGCTACACCTTC. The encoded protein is CASSLPDRSYYGYTF.

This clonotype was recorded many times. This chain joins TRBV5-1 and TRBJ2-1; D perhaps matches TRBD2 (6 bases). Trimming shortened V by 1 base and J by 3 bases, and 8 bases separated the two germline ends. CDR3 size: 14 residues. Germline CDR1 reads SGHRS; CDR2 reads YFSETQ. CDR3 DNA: TGCGCCAGCAGCTTGCGGGAGAACTACAATGAGCAGTTCTTC. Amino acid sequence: CASSLRENYNEQFF. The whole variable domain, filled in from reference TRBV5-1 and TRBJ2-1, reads KAGVTQTPRYLIKTRGQQVTLSCSPISGHRSVSWYQQTPGQGLQFLFEYFSETQRNKGNFPGRFSGRQFSNSRSEMNVSTLELGDSALYLCASSLRENYNEQFFGPGTRLTVL.

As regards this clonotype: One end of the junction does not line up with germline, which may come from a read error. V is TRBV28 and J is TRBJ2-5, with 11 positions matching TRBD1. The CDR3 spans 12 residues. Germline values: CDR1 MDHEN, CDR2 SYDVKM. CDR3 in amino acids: CASSFTGDRGDF. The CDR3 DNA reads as TGTGCCAGCAGTTTTACCGGGGACAGGGGGGACTTC.

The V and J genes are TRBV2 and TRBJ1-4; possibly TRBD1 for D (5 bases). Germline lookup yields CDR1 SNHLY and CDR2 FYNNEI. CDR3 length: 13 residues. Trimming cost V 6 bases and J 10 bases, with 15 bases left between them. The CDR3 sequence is CASSDKGSAKLFF. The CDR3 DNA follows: TGTGCCAGCAGCGATAAGGGGAGTGCAAAACTGTTTTTT.

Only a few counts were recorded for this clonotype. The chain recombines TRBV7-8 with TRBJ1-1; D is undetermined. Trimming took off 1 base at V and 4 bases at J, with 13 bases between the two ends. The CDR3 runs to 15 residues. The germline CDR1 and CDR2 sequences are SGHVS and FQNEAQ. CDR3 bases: TGTGCCAGCAGCTTAGATGTAGGGATGGGCACTGAAGCTTTCTTT. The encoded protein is CASSLDVGMGTEAFF.

CDR3 sequence reads: CASTTFRGETQYF. DNA for the CDR3: TGTGCCAGCACCACCTTCAGGGGGGAGACCCAGTACTTC. V usage is TRBV27 and J usage is TRBJ2-5, with 7 bases aligning to TRBD1. The CDR3 runs 13 residues. Germline CDR1 MNHEY, CDR2 SMNVEV (reference sequence). V was clipped by 7 bases and J by 5 bases; unmatched bases: 7.